Here is one T cell receptor (beta chain) with its context. Its antigen remains unidentified. Base-call qualities are not available, and no considerably larger clone is one nucleotide away. Sequenced on an Illumina NovaSeq 6000. Using 5'RACE with constant-segment primers, TCRalpha and TCRbeta cDNA libraries were constructed, with sample barcodes and unique molecular identifiers added in the process. Trizol reagent was used to extract RNA from every sample. Libraries were amplified in two PCR steps, with a second sample barcode and Illumina TruSeq adapters added in the second step. Sequencing of the libraries was done on an Illumina NovaSeq, producing 2 x 150 bp paired-end reads. On the study's bioinformatics: With migec v1.2.7, reads were demultiplexed and then collapsed into UMI-guided consensus sequences. Using mixcr v2.1.11, the UMI consensuses were aligned to TRA and TRB V and J templates and assembled into clonotypes. A clonotype was counted as expanded or contracted only when both edgeR and NoisET called the clonotype significant, with the noise models trained on biological replicates. For edgeR calls, a false discovery rate-adjusted p below 0.01 and a log2 fold-change threshold of 1 were applied. PCA with hierarchical clustering of max-normalized trajectories of the 1000 most abundant clonotypes was used as exploratory dynamics analysis. Separately sequenced CD4+ and CD8+ repertoires were used to assign the CD4 or CD8 phenotype of responding clones. TCRdb applied fastp at Q25 and MiXCR to the public reads, then kept only in-frame beta chains. Every distinct CDR3 protein forms one entry, paired with its most common genes and DNA. What appears here as the V and J calls and clone size reflects TCRdb's work, not the paper's. Across this sample there are under 200,000 distinct CDR3 sequences, with roughly a third seen only once. Clones ranked in the top ten supply more than 10% of the sample.

The CDR3 measures 11 amino acids from cysteine to phenylalanine. Only CDR3 DNA is held: 33 bases, read in frame from base 1. According to the germline V gene, CDR1 reads MDHEN and CDR2 reads SYDVKM. The germline ends are 6 bases apart after V is trimmed by 3 bases and J by 9 bases. PBMCs were isolated by Ficoll-Paque density gradient centrifugation. This specimen comes from a study of T-cell memory formation after mild COVID-19 (dated by TCRdb to about 2021). Broadly, across the study: TCR sequence clusters from the two donors were largely donor specific. In a couple of donors, T-cell clones that expanded and contracted after mild COVID-19 were tracked by sequencing TCRalpha and TCRbeta repertoires over time. The cohort was made up of two young adult volunteers, one female and one male, who were previously healthy.

Beyond this particular receptor, the publication reports: Clones that contracted from day 15 to 85 showed balanced CD4/CD8 phenotypes, whereas a second wave of clones that expanded from day 15 to 37 leaned towards CD4+. Contracting CD4+ clones were found mainly in CM and EM memory subsets, while CD8+ clones were enriched in EMRA. Only a couple of mild cases were covered by the study, and larger cohorts that include severe cases with pre-infection samples were considered necessary. Whether the second-wave clones peaking on day 37 were SARS-CoV-2 specific was not confirmed. The detection of some responding clones in pre-infection memory suggests that pre-existing cross-reactive memory T cells joined the SARS-CoV-2 response.

The TCR comes from an adult woman who had mild COVID-19 (a few samples of this study predate the infection). The sample titles of this study are shuffled in the database, so cell type and time point are left out; the donor was told from shared clones. Input material: PBMCs or a T cell subset sorted from them (not recorded which). This sequence uses TRBV28 and TRBJ1-3, with the D gene not confidently named. The nucleotide sequence is given as TGTGCCAGCAGTTTCGAGGCCACCATATATTTT. This sequence encodes CASSFEATIYF.